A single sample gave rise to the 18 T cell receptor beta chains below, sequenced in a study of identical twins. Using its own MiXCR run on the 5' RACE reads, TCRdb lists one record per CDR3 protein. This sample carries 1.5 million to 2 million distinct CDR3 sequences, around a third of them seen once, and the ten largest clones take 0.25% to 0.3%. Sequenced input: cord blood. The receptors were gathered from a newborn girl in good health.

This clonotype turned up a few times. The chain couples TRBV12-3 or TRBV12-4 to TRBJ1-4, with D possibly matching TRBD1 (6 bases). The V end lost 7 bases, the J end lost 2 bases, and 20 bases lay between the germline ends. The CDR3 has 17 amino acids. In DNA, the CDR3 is TGTGCCAGCAAAGAAGGGAAAGGACAGAGGACTAATGAAAAACTGTTTTTT. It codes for CASKEGKGQRTNEKLFF.

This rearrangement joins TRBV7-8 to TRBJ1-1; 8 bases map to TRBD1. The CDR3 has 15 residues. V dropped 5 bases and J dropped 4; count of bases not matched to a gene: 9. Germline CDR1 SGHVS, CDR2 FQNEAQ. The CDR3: CASSQSGQGGTEAFF. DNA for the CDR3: TGTGCCAGCAGCCAATCTGGACAGGGTGGCACTGAAGCTTTCTTT.

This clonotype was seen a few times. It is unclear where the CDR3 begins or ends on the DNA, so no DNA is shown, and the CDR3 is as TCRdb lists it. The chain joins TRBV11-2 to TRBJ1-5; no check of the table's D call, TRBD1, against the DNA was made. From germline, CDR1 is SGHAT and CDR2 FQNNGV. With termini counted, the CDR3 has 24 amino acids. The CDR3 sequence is CASRRLAGSYNEQFFGTGGQPQHF.

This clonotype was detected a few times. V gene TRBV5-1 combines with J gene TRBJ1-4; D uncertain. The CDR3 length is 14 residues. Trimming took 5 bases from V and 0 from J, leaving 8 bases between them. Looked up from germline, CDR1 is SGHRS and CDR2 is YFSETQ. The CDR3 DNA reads TGCGCCAGCAGGCCGATTGCAACTAATGAAAAACTGTTTTTT. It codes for CASRPIATNEKLFF.

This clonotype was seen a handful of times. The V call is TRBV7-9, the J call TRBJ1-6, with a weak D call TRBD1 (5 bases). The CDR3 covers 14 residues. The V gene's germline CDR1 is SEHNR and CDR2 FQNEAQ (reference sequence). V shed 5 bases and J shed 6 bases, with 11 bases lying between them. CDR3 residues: CASSRFQGNSPLHF. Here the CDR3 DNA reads TGTGCCAGCAGCCGCTTTCAGGGTAATTCACCCCTCCACTTT.

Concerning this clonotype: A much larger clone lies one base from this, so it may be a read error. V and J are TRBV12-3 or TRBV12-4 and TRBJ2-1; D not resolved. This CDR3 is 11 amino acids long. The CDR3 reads CASRWTNGQFF. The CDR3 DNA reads TGTGCCAGCCGGTGGACCAATGGGCAGTTCTTC.

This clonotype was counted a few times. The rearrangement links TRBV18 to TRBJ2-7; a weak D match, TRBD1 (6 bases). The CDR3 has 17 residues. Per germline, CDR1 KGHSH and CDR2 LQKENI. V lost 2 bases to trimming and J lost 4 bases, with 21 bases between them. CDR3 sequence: CASSPFFTGKTSYEQYF. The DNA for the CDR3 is TGTGCCAGCTCACCATTTTTCACAGGGAAGACCTCTTACGAGCAGTACTTC.

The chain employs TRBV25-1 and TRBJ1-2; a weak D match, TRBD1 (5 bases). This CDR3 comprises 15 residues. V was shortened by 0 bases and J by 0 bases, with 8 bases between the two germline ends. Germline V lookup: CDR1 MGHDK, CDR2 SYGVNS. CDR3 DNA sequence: TGTGCCAGCAGTGAATATTCGGACACTAACTATGGCTACACCTTC. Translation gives CASSEYSDTNYGYTF.

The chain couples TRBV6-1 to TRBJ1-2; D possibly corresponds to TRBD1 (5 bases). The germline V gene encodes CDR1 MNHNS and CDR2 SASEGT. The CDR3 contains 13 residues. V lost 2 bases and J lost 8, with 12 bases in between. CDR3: CASSERGAVGYTF. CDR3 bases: TGTGCCAGCAGTGAACGAGGGGCGGTCGGCTACACCTTC.

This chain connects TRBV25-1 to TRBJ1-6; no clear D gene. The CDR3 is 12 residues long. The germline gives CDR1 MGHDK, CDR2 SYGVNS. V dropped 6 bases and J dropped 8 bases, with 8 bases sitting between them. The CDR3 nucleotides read TGTGCCAGCAGCGTCCTTTATTCACCCCTCCACTTT. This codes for CASSVLYSPLHF. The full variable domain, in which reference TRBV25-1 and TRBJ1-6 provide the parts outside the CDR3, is EADIYQTPRYLVIGTGKKITLECSQTMGHDKMYWYQQDPGMELHLIHYSYGVNSTEKGDLSSESTVSRIRTEHFPLTLESARPSHTSQYLCASSVLYSPLHFGNGTRLTVT.

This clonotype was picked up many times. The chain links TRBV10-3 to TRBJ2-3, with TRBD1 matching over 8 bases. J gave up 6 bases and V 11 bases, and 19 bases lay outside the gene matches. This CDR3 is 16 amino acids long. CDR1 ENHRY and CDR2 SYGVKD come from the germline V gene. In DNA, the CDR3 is TGTGCCGTCTATGGAGCCGGGACAGGAGCCTTTGATACGCAGTATTTT. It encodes CAVYGAGTGAFDTQYF.

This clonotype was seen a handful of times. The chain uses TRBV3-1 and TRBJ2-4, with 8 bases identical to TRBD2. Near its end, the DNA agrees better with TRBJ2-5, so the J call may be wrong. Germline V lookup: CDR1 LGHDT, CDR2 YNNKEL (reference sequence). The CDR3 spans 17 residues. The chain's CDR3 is CASSQESLAAAQETQYF. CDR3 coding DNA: TGTGCCAGCAGCCAAGAATCACTAGCGGCCGCCCAGGAGACCCAGTACTTC.

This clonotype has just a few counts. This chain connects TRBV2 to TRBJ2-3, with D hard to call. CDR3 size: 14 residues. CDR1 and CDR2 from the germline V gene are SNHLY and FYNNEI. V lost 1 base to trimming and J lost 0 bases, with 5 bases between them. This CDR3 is CASSEEVSTDTQYF. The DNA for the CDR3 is TGTGCCAGCAGTGAAGAGGTCAGCACAGATACGCAGTATTTT.

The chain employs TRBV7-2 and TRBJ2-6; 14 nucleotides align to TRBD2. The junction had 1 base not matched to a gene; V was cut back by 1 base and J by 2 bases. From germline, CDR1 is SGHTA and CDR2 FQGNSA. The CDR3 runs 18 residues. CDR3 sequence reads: CASSLEGLAGAGANVLTF. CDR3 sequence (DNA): TGTGCCAGCAGCTTAGAGGGACTAGCGGGAGCTGGGGCCAACGTCCTGACTTTC. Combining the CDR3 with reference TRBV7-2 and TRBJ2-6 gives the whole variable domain GAGVSQSPSNKVTEKGKDVELRCDPISGHTALYWYRQSLGQGLEFLIYFQGNSAPDKSGLPSDRFSAERTGGSVSTLTIQRTQQEDSAVYLCASSLEGLAGAGANVLTFGAGSRLTVL.

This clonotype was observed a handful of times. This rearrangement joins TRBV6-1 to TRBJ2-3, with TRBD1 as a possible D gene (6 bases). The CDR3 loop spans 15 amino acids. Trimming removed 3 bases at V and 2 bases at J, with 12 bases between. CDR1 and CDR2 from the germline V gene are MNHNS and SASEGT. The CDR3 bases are TGTGCCAGCAGTGAGGGGGCAGGGACCACAGATACGCAGTATTTT. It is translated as CASSEGAGTTDTQYF.

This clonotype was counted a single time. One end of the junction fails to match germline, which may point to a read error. CDR3 in amino acids: CGARPSRAYEQYF. The CDR3 bases are TGCGGTGCTAGACCTAGCAGGGCCTACGAGCAGTACTTC. The V call is TRBV20-1, the J call TRBJ2-5; D assignment may be TRBD1 or TRBD2 (5 bases each). The last part of the DNA fits TRBJ2-7 better; the J call may be wrong. This CDR3 is 13 amino acids long. Germline V lookup: CDR1 DFQATT, CDR2 SNEGSKA (reference sequence).

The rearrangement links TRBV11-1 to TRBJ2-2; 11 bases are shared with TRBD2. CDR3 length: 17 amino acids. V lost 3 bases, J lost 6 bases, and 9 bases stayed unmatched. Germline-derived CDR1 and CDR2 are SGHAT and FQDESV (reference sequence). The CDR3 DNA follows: TGTGCCAGCAGCTTGCCTTCACTAGCGGGAGACTCCGGGGAGCTGTTTTTT. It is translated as CASSLPSLAGDSGELFF.

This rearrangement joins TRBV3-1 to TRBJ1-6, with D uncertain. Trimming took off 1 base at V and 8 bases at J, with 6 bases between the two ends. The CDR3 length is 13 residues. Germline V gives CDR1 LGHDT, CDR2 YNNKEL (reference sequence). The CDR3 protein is CASSQGPHSPLHF. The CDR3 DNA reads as TGTGCCAGCAGCCAAGGACCCCATTCACCCCTCCACTTT.